The 6 T cell receptor beta chains listed next were all sequenced from one sample in a study of shared clonotypes between healthy human individuals. Sequenced by immunoSEQ multiplex PCR; TCRdb stores in-frame clones only, minus some. The table records under 1,100,000 clones, around 82% of them present only once. The sequenced sample was memory CD4+ T cells from PBMCs. This sample's subset: CD45RA-negative fraction. The receptors were sampled from a man between 18 and 35 years old in good health. Some clones in this sample may be carry-over from other donors' samples.

This clone was detected a few times. V gene TRBV27 combines with J gene TRBJ2-5, with 7 bases lining up with TRBD1. The CDR3 runs to 14 residues. After removal of 6 bases from V and 2 bases from J, the junction contained 6 bases not matched to a gene. Germline-derived CDR1 and CDR2 are MNHEY and SMNVEV (reference sequence). The CDR3 spells CASRATGRQETQYF. For the CDR3, the DNA is TGTGCCAGCAGGGCGACAGGGCGACAAGAGACCCAGTACTTC.

The CDR3 is CASSSGRQPQHF. CDR3 DNA: TGTGCCAGCAGTTCGGGTCGACAGCCCCAGCATTTT. The chain carries TRBV28 and TRBJ1-5; no clear D gene. The germline gives CDR1 MDHEN, CDR2 SYDVKM. The CDR3 totals 12 residues. V was clipped by 4 bases and J by 7 bases, with 8 bases between them.

V gene TRBV11-3 combines with J gene TRBJ2-2; D is uncertain. CDR1 SGHNT and CDR2 YENEEA come from the germline V gene. Trimming removed 0 bases at V and 6 bases at J, with 8 bases between. CDR3 length equals 14 residues. CDR3 sequence reads: CASSLEYLAGELFF. For the CDR3, the DNA is TGTGCCAGCAGCTTAGAGTATCTGGCCGGGGAGCTGTTTTTT.

This clone was counted ten times or more. The chain is built from TRBV5-6 and TRBJ1-1; 8 positions agree with TRBD1. V was pared by 1 base and J by 6 bases, with 5 bases of the junction left unmatched. Looked up from germline, CDR1 is SGHDT and CDR2 is YYEEEE. This CDR3 spans 14 amino acids. The CDR3 is CASSLLQGVPEAFF. The CDR3 nucleotides read TGTGCCAGCAGCTTGTTACAGGGGGTCCCTGAAGCTTTCTTT.

The V gene is TRBV5-1, the J gene TRBJ1-1, with D perhaps TRBD1 (6 bases). CDR1 is SGHRS and CDR2 is YFSETQ in the germline V gene. CDR3 size: 14 residues. Trimming cost V 8 bases and J 3 bases, with 17 bases left between them. CDR3: CASYQGSGDTEAFF. The CDR3 DNA is TGCGCCAGTTATCAGGGGTCTGGGGACACTGAAGCTTTCTTT.

For this clone: Sequence at one end of the junction differs from germline and may be a read error. This same CDR3 is encoded by further DNA sequences in the sample. The rearrangement uses TRBV5-4 and TRBJ1-2, with D possibly TRBD1 on 5 matching bases. Germline loops: CDR1 SGHNT, CDR2 YYREEE (reference sequence). The CDR3 extends over 15 amino acids. The CDR3 bases are TGTGCTAGCAGCCCGCGGGGCAGGGCTAACTATGGCTACACCTTC. It encodes CASSPRGRANYGYTF.